This TCR beta chain was found in a study of T cells in localized non-small cell lung cancer. The length of the CDR3 is 15 residues. Germline loops: CDR1 MNHNY, CDR2 SVGAGI (reference sequence). With V trimmed by 5 bases and J by 0 bases, 4 bases remained unmatched. Here immunoSEQ multiplex PCR was the method, and the copy in TCRdb shows in-frame clones only, minus some. The repertoire holds 30,000 to 35,000 clones, approximately 90% seen once, with about 11% in the top ten. The source material was peripheral blood mononuclear cells, sampled before any cancer treatment. This TCR came from a female donor over 55 with stage II lung adenocarcinoma. This chain joins TRBV6-6 and TRBJ2-3, with 8 bases aligning to TRBD2. The CDR3 nucleotides read TGTGCCAGCAGTACAACTAGCGGTAGCACAGATACGCAGTATTTT. It yields the protein CASSTTSGSTDTQYF.